The sequence of this T cell receptor beta chain was determined in a study of cytomegalovirus exposure and HLA in healthy donors. General study points: On later analysis, the bulk of CMV-associated TCR beta chains appeared to be HLA-restricted. Reported results showed that the classifier diagnosed cytomegalovirus status with high specificity and sensitivity.

This CDR3 contains 14 residues. Between the trimmed V and J ends, which lost 3 bases and 2 bases, there was a span of 10 bases. Germline CDR1 and CDR2: SGHTA and FQGNSA. 13 Jbeta primers and 60 Vbeta primers were used for the PCR. As processed by the authors: In a later analysis, some 80 million unique TCR beta chains included roughly 11 million shared by two or more donors. Data came from immunoSEQ multiplex PCR; TCRdb stores just in-frame clones and leaves some out. V and J calls and clone size are given by that table; D and trimming were obtained from the DNA. The data contain 150,000 to 200,000 clones, just over 70% of them singletons. Missing from this donor's record is the CMV serostatus. A remark on this clone: No antigen is known for it.

Input material: PBMCs. The rearrangement uses TRBV7-2 and TRBJ2-5; maybe TRBD1 (5 bases). This clonotype originated in a human donor in good health. The CDR3 loop reads CASSLLTVQETQYF. Written as DNA, the CDR3 is TGTGCCAGCAGCTTGCTGACAGTTCAAGAGACCCAGTACTTC.